What follows are 18 T cell receptor beta chains derived from one specimen sequenced in a study of molecular identifiers for immune sequencing clone quantification. TCRdb recomputed calls from the PCR reads with MiXCR, one row per CDR3 protein. Of about 640,000 distinct CDR3 sequences detected, 20% appear once; the ten largest clones hold roughly 0.85%. The sequencing sample was made of naive CD8+ T cells from blood, with Jurkat cell RNA spiked in. This sample's subset: FACS-sorted CD8+CD4-CCR7+CD45RA+ naive T cells. These receptor sequences come from a human donor in good health. Some libraries in this study had Jurkat cell RNA spiked in.

The table lists this clonotype with a count of one. This rearrangement joins TRBV7-6 to TRBJ1-1; D may be TRBD1 (5 bases). The V end lost 6 bases, the J end lost 3 bases, and 11 bases lay between the germline ends. Germline CDR1 reads SGHVS; CDR2 reads FNYEAQ. The CDR3 spans 13 residues. The CDR3 region is CASSRGLDTEAFF. The CDR3 coding sequence is TGTGCCAGCAGTAGGGGCTTGGACACTGAAGCTTTCTTT.

This clonotype was counted ten times or more. This chain links TRBV7-6 with TRBJ1-3; D gene ambiguous. The ends were cut back, 5 bases at V and 2 bases at J, with 7 bases in the middle. CDR1 is SGHVS, CDR2 FNYEAQ, per germline. The CDR3 extends over 13 amino acids. CDR3 loop: CASSPSPGNTIYF. The CDR3 nucleotides are TGTGCCAGCAGCCCGAGTCCTGGAAACACCATATATTTT.

This clonotype was detected many times. Here the CDR3 DNA reads TGTGCCAGCAGTCTTACAGGATCGGACTACAATGAGCAGTTCTTC. Translated, it gives CASSLTGSDYNEQFF. This rearrangement joins TRBV7-3 to TRBJ2-1; possible D gene TRBD1, 5 bases. V gave up 6 bases and J gave up 3 bases, with 15 bases separating them. CDR1 and CDR2 from the germline V gene are SGHTA and FQGTGA. There are 15 residues in the CDR3.

This chain uses TRBV9 with TRBJ2-1, with D hard to call. The ends were cut back, 4 bases at V and 2 bases at J, with 13 bases in the middle. The germline gives CDR1 SGDLS, CDR2 YYNGEE. The CDR3 is made up of 15 amino acids. Here the CDR3 DNA reads TGTGCCAGCAGCCACAAGGTGGACCCCTACAATGAGCAGTTCTTC. Translation gives CASSHKVDPYNEQFF.

This chain uses TRBV27 with TRBJ1-6, with D unresolved. CDR1 is MNHEY, CDR2 SMNVEV, per germline (reference sequence). The germline V and J ends were trimmed by 7 bases and 3 bases, with 13 bases remaining between them. The CDR3 length is 15 residues. CDR3: CASTDLSHYNSPLHF. The CDR3 DNA reads as TGTGCCAGCACGGACCTCAGTCACTATAATTCACCCCTCCACTTT.

This clonotype was seen at least ten times. The chain employs TRBV9 and TRBJ2-2; D gene uncertain. Germline V gene sequence: CDR1 SGDLS, CDR2 YYNGEE. Trimming cost V 2 bases and J 3 bases, with 8 bases left between them. This CDR3 region has 14 residues. The chain's CDR3 is CASSVGVDTGELFF. CDR3 in DNA: TGTGCCAGCAGCGTGGGTGTGGACACCGGGGAGCTGTTTTTT.

As concerns this clonotype: A much larger clone sits a single nucleotide away, making a read error possible. The chain carries TRBV6-5 and TRBJ2-4; possibly TRBD2 for D (6 bases). From germline, CDR1 is MNHEY and CDR2 SVGAGI. This CDR3 has 15 residues. The CDR3 region is CAGSTPGLAKNIQYF. CDR3 sequence (DNA): TGTGCCGGCAGTACACCGGGACTAGCCAAAAACATTCAGTACTTC.

Ten or more counts support this clonotype. CDR3 sequence reads: CATSRNTRGPPNTEAFF. The CDR3 bases are TGTGCCACCAGCAGAAATACGAGGGGGCCACCGAACACTGAAGCTTTCTTT. The V and J genes are TRBV15 and TRBJ1-1; 7 bases are shared with TRBD1. The V segment lost 2 bases and the J segment 1 base; nucleotides outside the gene matches: 10. This CDR3 comprises 17 residues. Germline V gene lookup returns CDR1 LNHNV and CDR2 YYDKDF (reference sequence).

This clonotype was counted many times. The V and J genes are TRBV6-5 and TRBJ2-7; TRBD2 matches 11 bases. Trimming took 5 bases from V and 3 from J; bases not matched to a gene: 6. The CDR3 is 15 residues long. The germline gives CDR1 MNHEY, CDR2 SVGAGI. CDR3 region: CASSLGTSGYYEQYF. The CDR3 nucleotides read TGTGCCAGCAGTCTCGGGACTAGCGGTTACTACGAGCAGTACTTC.

This clonotype was found many times. This chain links TRBV7-9 with TRBJ1-4, with D unclear. V lost 6 bases and J lost 0, with 5 bases in between. The CDR3 runs to 13 residues. Germline CDR1 SEHNR, CDR2 FQNEAQ (reference sequence). CDR3 sequence (DNA): TGTGCCAGCAGAGAAGCAACTAATGAAAAACTGTTTTTT. Protein: CASREATNEKLFF.

The CDR3 DNA is TGTGCCACCAGCAGCGGACTAGGGGGGAGCAATGAGCAGTTCTTC. Its protein product is CATSSGLGGSNEQFF. This rearrangement joins TRBV15 to TRBJ2-1, with D tentatively TRBD2 (7 bases). This CDR3 comprises 15 residues. Germline V gives CDR1 LNHNV, CDR2 YYDKDF (reference sequence). V was clipped by 3 bases and J by 6 bases, with 15 bases between them.

The V and J genes are TRBV28 and TRBJ2-1, with D tentatively TRBD2 (5 bases). This CDR3 region has 12 residues. The V end was cut by 5 bases, the J end by 7 bases, with 9 bases between. Germline assignment: CDR1 MDHEN and CDR2 SYDVKM. Here the CDR3 reads CASSRDDNEQFF. Written as DNA, the CDR3 is TGTGCCAGCAGTCGGGATGATAATGAGCAGTTCTTC.

This clonotype was observed at least ten times. The CDR3 loop is CASSLWEGGQPQHF. DNA of the CDR3: TGTGCCAGCAGCTTGTGGGAGGGCGGCCAGCCCCAGCATTTT. The V call is TRBV5-8, the J call TRBJ1-5; no clear D gene. Germline V CDR1 and CDR2: SGHTS, YDEGEE. Trimming cost V 1 base and J 7 bases, with 12 bases left between them. The CDR3 runs to 14 residues.

This clonotype was picked up a small number of times. The chain has TRBV10-1 and TRBJ2-3, with D possibly being TRBD1 (5 bases). V was clipped by 6 bases and J by 4 bases, with 14 bases between them. The CDR3 spans 14 residues. The V gene's germline CDR1 is WNHNN and CDR2 SYGVQD (reference sequence). Here the CDR3 reads CASSSTALPDTQYF. The CDR3 DNA follows: TGCGCCAGCAGCTCGACAGCCCTGCCAGATACGCAGTATTTT.

This clonotype was recorded a few times. J is TRBJ2-2 and V is TRBV27, with 8 bases that match TRBD1. J gave up 4 bases and V 3 bases, and 7 bases lay outside the gene matches. The V gene's germline CDR1 is MNHEY and CDR2 SMNVEV (reference sequence). The CDR3 is made up of 16 amino acids. Here the CDR3 DNA reads TGTGCCAGCAGTTTTTCTTGGCAGGGGGCCACCGGGGAGCTGTTTTTT. Translation gives CASSFSWQGATGELFF.

This clonotype was found many times. The rearrangement links TRBV6-2 or TRBV6-3 to TRBJ1-1, with D uncertain. The CDR3 runs 12 residues. Looked up from germline, CDR1 is MNHEY and CDR2 is SVGEGT. V was cut by 4 bases and J by 1 base, with 4 bases left in between. CDR3 coding DNA: TGTGCCAGCAGTTGGGCGAACACTGAAGCTTTCTTT. Protein product: CASSWANTEAFF.

The rearrangement uses TRBV20-1 and TRBJ2-7; the D gene is possibly TRBD2 (5 bases). The V end lost 1 base, the J end lost 2 bases, and 15 bases lay between the germline ends. CDR3 length equals 15 residues. Germline V gene sequence: CDR1 DFQATT, CDR2 SNEGSKA (reference sequence). In DNA form, the CDR3 reads TGCAGTGCTAGAGGATATAGGTCGGGAACCTACGAGCAGTACTTC. As protein: CSARGYRSGTYEQYF.

This clonotype was detected many times. This chain joins TRBV7-9 and TRBJ2-7; 8 bases agree with TRBD2. The junction had 7 bases not matched to a gene; V was cut back by 5 bases and J by 4 bases. The CDR3 is 14 amino acids. In germline, CDR1 is SEHNR, CDR2 FQNEAQ (reference sequence). The CDR3 nucleotides read TGTGCCAGCAGCACGGGACTAGAAACTTACGAGCAGTACTTC. This sequence encodes CASSTGLETYEQYF.